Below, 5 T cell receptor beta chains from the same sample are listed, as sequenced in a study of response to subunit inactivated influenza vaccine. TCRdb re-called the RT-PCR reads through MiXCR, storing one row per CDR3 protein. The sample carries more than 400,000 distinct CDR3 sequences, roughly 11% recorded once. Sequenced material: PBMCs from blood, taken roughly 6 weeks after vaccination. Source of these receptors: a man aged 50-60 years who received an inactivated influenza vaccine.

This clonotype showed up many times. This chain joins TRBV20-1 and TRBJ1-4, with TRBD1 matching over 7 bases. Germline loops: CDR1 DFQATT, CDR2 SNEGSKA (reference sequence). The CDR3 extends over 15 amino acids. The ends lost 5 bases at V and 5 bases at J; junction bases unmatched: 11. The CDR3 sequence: CSAPARDRGNEKLFF. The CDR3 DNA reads TGCAGTGCTCCGGCTCGGGACAGAGGAAATGAAAAACTGTTTTTT.

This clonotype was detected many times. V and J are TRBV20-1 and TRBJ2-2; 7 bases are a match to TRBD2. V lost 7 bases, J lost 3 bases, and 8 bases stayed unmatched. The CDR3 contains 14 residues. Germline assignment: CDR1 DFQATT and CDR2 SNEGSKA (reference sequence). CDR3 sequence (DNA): TGCAGTGTCCTACCGGGAGGACACACCGGGGAGCTGTTTTTT. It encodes CSVLPGGHTGELFF.

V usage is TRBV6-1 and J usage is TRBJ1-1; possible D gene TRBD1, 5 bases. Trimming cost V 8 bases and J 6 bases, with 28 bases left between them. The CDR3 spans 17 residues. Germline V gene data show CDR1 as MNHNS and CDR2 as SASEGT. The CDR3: CASYSITGLRGGAEAFF. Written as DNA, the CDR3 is TGTGCCAGCTATTCGATTACAGGACTCCGAGGAGGCGCTGAAGCTTTCTTT.

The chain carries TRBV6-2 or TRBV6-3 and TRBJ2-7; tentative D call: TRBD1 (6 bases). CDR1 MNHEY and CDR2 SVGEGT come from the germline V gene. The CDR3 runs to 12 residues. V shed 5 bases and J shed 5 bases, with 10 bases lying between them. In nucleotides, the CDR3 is TGTGCCAGCAGTGCCCAGGGGAACGAGCAGTACTTC. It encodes CASSAQGNEQYF.

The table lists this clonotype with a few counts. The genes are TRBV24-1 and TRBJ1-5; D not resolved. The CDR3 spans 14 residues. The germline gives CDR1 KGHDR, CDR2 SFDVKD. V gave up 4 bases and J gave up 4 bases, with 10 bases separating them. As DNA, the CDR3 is TGTGCCACCAGTGAGGCGCACCGTAATCAGCCCCAGCATTTT. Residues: CATSEAHRNQPQHF.